This T cell receptor beta chain was recovered during a study of radiation and T cells in renal cell carcinoma. Study context: Nephrectomy followed 15 Gy stereotactic body radiation by 4 weeks. Study conclusions and caveats: In blood, top tumor clones expanded by 2 weeks, shrinking by 4.

This clone was observed a handful of times. Its antigen is unknown. Some clones are missing from TCRdb's copy, which holds only in-frame ones; the method was immunoSEQ multiplex PCR. The sample holds 150,000 or so clones, 70% to 90% seen once. The sample's time point: baseline pretreatment blood. The treatment was: 15 Gy SBRT to primary tumor, nephrectomy 4 weeks later. Radiation-treated patients gave blood at baseline, week 2 and week 4. Germline-derived CDR1 and CDR2 are SGHTA and FQGNSA. V shed 1 base and J shed 5 bases, with 12 bases lying between them. This CDR3 has 14 residues. This TCR was recovered from a woman in her forties or fifties with renal cell carcinoma. The chain links TRBV7-2 to TRBJ2-7; D unclear. Sequenced material: blood, taken from a patient whose treatment included radiotherapy and nephrectomy. CDR3 loop: CASSLDGTLDEQYF. In DNA form, the CDR3 reads TGTGCCAGCAGCTTAGATGGAACCCTAGACGAGCAGTACTTC.